The T cell receptor beta chain described here comes from a study of control samples from healthy donors and cancer patients. The CDR3 covers 13 residues. Trimming cost V 0 bases and J 11 bases, with 11 bases left between them. The germline V gene encodes CDR1 MNHNS and CDR2 SASEGT. Here immunoSEQ multiplex PCR was the method, and the copy in TCRdb shows in-frame clones only, minus some. The sample gives around 250,000 clones, over 75% of which show up once; roughly 14% is in the top ten. The sequencing sample was made of PBMCs. V and J are TRBV6-1 and TRBJ1-5; D unresolved. The receptor's source is an older woman with lung cancer. The CDR3 region has the DNA TGTGCCAGCAGTGAAGCTTATAAGGGAGCCCAGCATTTT. This codes for CASSEAYKGAQHF.